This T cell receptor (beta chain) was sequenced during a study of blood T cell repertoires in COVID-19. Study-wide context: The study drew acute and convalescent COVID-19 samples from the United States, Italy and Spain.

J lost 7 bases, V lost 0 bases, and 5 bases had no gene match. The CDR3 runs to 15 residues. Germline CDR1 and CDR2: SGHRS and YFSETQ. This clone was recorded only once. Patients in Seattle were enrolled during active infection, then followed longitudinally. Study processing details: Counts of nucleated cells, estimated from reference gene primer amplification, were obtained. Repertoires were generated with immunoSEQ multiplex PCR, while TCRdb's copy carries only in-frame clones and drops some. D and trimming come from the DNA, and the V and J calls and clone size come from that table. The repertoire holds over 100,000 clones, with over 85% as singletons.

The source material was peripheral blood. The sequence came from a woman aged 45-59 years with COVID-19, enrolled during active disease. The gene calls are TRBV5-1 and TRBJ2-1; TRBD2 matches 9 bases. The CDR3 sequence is CASSLVAGGPNEQFF. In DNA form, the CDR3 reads TGCGCCAGCAGCTTGGTTGCGGGGGGGCCGAATGAGCAGTTCTTC.